This T cell receptor beta chain is drawn from a study of metastatic and nonmetastatic thyroid tumors. At the level of the study: Comparison of repertoires was carried out across blood and tumor or nodule tissue from malignant and benign thyroid patients.

As processed by the authors: To classify distant metastasis in papillary thyroid cancer, a model was built from CDR3 differences across clinicopathological groups. TCRdb re-clonotyped the PCR reads via MiXCR. V and J calls and clone size were set by TCRdb, not the authors. The table has about 16,000 clones, about 31% seen once. The J segment lost 6 bases and the V segment lost 8 bases, leaving 7 bases of the junction unmatched. Germline V gene data show CDR1 as SGHNT and CDR2 as YENEEA. This CDR3 is built from 13 residues. There were no patients who had received any treatment before thyroid surgery. Source material: tumor tissue. This rearrangement joins TRBV11-3 to TRBJ1-1, with 9 bases that match TRBD1. This receptor was identified in a male donor with papillary thyroid cancer or a benign thyroid nodule (not recorded which). Some clones in this sample may be carry-over from other donors' samples. The CDR3 sequence: CASRQGGFAEAFF. CDR3 nucleotide sequence: TGTGCCAGCCGACAGGGGGGTTTCGCTGAAGCTTTCTTT.